The clone carrying this T cell receptor (beta chain) has a single count. The sample comes from a study of shared clonotypes between healthy human individuals. Repertoires were generated with immunoSEQ multiplex PCR, while TCRdb's copy carries only in-frame clones and drops some. The table includes 300,000 to 400,000 clones, around 70% detected once. The CDR3 totals 17 residues. V gave up 1 base and J gave up 0 bases; unmatched junction bases: 4. The germline V gene encodes CDR1 SGHTA and CDR2 FQGTGA. This clonotype was sampled from a man aged 25 to 45 in good health. The chain combines TRBV7-3 with TRBJ2-1; TRBD2 agrees at 9 bases. The sequenced sample was memory CD4+ T cells sorted from blood. Subset here: CD45RA-negative fraction. CDR3 coding DNA: TGTGCCAGCAGCTTAAGAGGTAGCGGGAGCTCCTACAATGAGCAGTTCTTC. Protein: CASSLRGSGSSYNEQFF.